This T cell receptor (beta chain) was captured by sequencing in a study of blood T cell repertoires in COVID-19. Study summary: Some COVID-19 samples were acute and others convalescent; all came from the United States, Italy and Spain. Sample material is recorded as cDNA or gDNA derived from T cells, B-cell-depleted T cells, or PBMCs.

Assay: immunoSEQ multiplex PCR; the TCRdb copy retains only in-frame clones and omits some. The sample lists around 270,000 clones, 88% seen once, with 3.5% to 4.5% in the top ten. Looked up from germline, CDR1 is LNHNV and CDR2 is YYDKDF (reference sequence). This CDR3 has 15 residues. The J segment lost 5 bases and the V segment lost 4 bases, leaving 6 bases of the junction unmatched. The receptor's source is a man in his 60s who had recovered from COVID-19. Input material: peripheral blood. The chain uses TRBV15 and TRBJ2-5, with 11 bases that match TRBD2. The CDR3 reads CATSTLAGGGETQYF. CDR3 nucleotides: TGTGCCACCAGCACCCTAGCGGGGGGTGGGGAGACCCAGTACTTC. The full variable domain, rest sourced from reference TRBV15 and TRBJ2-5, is DAMVIQNPRYQVTQFGKPVTLSCSQTLNHNVMYWYQQKSSQAPKLLFHYYDKDFNNEADTPDNFQSRRPNTSFCFLDIRSPGLGDTAMYLCATSTLAGGGETQYFGPGTRLLVL.